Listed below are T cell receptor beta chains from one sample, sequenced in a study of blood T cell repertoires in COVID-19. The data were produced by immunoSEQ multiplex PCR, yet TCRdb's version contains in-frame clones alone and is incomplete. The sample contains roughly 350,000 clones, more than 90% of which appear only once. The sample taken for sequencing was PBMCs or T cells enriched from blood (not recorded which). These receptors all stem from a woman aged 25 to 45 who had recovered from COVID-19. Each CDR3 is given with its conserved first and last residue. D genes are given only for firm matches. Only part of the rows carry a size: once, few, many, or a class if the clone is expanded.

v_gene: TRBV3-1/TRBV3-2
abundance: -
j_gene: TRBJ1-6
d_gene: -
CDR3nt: TGTGCCAGCAGCCAATGGGGGGGGCTCACAACCAATTCACCCCTCCACTTT
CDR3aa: CASSQWGGLTTNSPLHF

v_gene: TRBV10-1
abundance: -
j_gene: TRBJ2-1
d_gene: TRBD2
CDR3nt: TGCGCCAGCAGGCGGACTAGCGGGAGAGGATACAATGAGCAGTTCTTC
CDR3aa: CASRRTSGRGYNEQFF

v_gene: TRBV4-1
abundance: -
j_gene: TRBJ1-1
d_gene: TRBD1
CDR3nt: TGCGCCAGCAGCCAAGTAGGACAGGGGGCCTCGGCTTTCTTT
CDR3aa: CASSQVGQGASAFF

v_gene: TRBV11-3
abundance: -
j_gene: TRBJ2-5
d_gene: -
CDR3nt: TGTGCCAGCAGCTTAGTCTGGGGGGGCGGAGAGACCCAGTACTTC
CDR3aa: CASSLVWGGGETQYF

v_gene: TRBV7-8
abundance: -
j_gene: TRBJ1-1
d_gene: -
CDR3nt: TGTGCCAGCAGCTTAGACGTGGCAGGGTTGAACACTGAAGCTTTCTTT
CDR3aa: CASSLDVAGLNTEAFF

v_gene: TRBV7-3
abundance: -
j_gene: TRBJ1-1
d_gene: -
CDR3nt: TGTGCCAGCAGCCAAGGGGCAGGGGCAGCTTTCTTT
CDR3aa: CASSQGAGAAFF

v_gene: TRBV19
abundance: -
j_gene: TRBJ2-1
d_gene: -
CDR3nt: TGTGCCAGTAGTATTTCGGTCCTCTCATACAATGAGCAGTTCTTC
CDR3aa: CASSISVLSYNEQFF

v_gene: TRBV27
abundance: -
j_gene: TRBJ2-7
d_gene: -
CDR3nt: TGTGCCAGCAGTTTGGTATATCATAGCGGCCTCTACTTC
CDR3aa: CASSLVYHSGLYF

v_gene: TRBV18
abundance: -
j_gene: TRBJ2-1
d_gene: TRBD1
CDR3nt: TGTGCCAGCTCACCCGGACAGGGCCGGAGCTCCTACAATGAGCAGTTCTTC
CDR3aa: CASSPGQGRSSYNEQFF

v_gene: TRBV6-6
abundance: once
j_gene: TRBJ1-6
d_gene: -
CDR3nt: TGTGCCAGCAGCCAAAAGACCTCTAGCAAGGTTTCACCCCTCCACTTT
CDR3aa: CASSQKTSSKVSPLHF

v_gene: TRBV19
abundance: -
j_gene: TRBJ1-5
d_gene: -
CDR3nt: TGTGCCAGTAGTATAATGGGCCAAGATCAGCCCCAGCATTTT
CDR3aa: CASSIMGQDQPQHF

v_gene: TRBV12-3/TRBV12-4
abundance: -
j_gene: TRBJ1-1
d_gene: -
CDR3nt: TGTGCCAGCAGCCCTAGCGGGGGCACCTTGGCTTTCTTT
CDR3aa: CASSPSGGTLAFF

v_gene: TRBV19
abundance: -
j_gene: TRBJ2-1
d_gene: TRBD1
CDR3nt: TGTGCCAGTAGTATTGGGGACAGGGGTACGAATGAGCAGTTCTTC
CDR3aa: CASSIGDRGTNEQFF

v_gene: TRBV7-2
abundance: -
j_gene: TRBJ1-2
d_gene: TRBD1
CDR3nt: TGTGCCAGCAGCGTACAGGGGGGCCGACTGGGTGGCTACACCTTC
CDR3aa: CASSVQGGRLGGYTF

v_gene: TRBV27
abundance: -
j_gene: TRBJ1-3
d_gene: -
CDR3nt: TGTGCCAGCGATGGCAGGTGCGAAAACACCATATATTTT
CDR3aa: CASDGRCENTIYF

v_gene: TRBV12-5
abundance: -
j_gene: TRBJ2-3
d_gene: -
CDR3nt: TGTGCTAGTGGTCCTCCTAATAGCGGCCTGAGCACAGATACGCAGTATTTT
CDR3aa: CASGPPNSGLSTDTQYF

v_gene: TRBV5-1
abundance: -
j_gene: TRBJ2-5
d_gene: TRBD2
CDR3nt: TGCGCCAGCAGCTCGGACGCAGCGGGGGTTCAAGAGACCCAGTACTTC
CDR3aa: CASSSDAAGVQETQYF